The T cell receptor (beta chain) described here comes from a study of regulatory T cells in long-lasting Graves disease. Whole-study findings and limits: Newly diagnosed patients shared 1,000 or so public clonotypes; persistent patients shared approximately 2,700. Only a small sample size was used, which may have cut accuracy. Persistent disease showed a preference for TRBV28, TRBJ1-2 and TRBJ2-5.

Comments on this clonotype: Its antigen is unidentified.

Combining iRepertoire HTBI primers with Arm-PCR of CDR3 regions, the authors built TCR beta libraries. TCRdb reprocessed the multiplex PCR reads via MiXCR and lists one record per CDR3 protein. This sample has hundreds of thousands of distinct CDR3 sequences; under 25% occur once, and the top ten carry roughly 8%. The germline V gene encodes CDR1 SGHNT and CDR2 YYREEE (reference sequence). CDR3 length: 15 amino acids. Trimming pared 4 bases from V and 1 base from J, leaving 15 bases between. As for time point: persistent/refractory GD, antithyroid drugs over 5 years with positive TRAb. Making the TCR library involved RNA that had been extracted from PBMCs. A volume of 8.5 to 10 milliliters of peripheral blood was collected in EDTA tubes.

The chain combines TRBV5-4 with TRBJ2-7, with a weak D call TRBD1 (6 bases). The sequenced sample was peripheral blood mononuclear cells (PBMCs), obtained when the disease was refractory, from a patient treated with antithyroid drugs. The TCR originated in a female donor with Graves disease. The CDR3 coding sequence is TGTGCCAGCAGCCGAACAGGGCCTCATTCCTACGAGCAGTACTTC. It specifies CASSRTGPHSYEQYF. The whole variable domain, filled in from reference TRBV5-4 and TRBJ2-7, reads ETGVTQSPTHLIKTRGQQVTLRCSSQSGHNTVSWYQQALGQGPQFIFQYYREEENGRGNFPPRFSGLQFPNYSSELNVNALELDDSALYLCASSRTGPHSYEQYFGPGTRLTVT.